The entry that follows covers one T cell receptor (beta chain) sequence. The antigen this receptor binds is unknown. There are no base qualities to consult, and no much larger clone falls within one base. From the germline V gene, CDR1 is MNHEY and CDR2 is SVGEGT. V gives up 3 bases and J gives up 2 bases, and the segment between their germline ends measures 10 bases. The CDR3 contains 15 residues, cysteine and phenylalanine counted. The only DNA kept is the CDR3, 45 bases in frame from the first base. What this sample's time point label stands for: newly diagnosed GD, antithyroid drugs for less than 3 months. For both TCR sequencing and RNA sequencing, RNA was extracted from PBMCs in TRIzol. The diagnosis of Graves' disease was made according to American Thyroid Association guidelines. Patients were recruited from an endocrinology department in Xi'an, China. From each patient, approximately 10 milliliters of peripheral blood was collected into an EDTA anticoagulant tube. Ficoll Paque Plus density gradient separation was used to isolate PBMCs, and no additional T cell sorting was done. RNA quality was checked with an Agilent 2100 Bioanalyzer and agarose gel, and concentration with a NanoDrop 2000.

The data derive from a study of regulatory T cells in long-lasting Graves disease (dated by TCRdb to the early 2020s). Turning to the overall study: Antithyroid drugs had been taken for less than 3 months by newly diagnosed Graves' disease patients. This study used TCR sequencing and RNA sequencing of peripheral blood to compare persistent Graves' disease patients against newly diagnosed Graves' disease patients. The study was conducted in China and was registered as a clinical trial. A total of approximately 35 samples underwent TCR sequencing: about 13 from persistent and approximately 20 from newly diagnosed Graves' disease patients.

Study-level results and caveats: Sequencing and analysis were restricted to the TCR beta chain. Preferential use of TRBV28, TRBJ1-2 and TRBJ2-5 was observed in persistent disease, whereas TRBV20-1 and TRBJ2-1 were favored in newly diagnosed disease. Peripheral blood alone was examined, since thyroid tissue, which constituted the primary lesion, could not be accessed. Persistent Graves' disease patients showed lower TCR Shannon entropy and fewer highly expanded clones than newly diagnosed patients, suggesting clonal expansion. The authors acknowledged the small sample size as a limitation that may reduce accuracy. Persistent patients shared more public clonotypes among themselves (fewer than 3,000) than newly diagnosed patients did (over 950).

The receptor library was made with multiplex PCR. Reads for this sample came from an Illumina HiSeq 4000. iRepertoire HTBI primers and Arm-PCR amplification of CDR3 regions were used to construct TCR beta libraries. Before sequencing, the PCR products underwent gel purification. The study's own analysis went as follows. Across samples, fewer than 70 TRBV and 14 TRBJ segments were identified and used for gene usage analysis of CDR3 amino acid clonotypes. COPE and FqMerger were used to merge filtered high-quality paired reads into contigs. BLAST was used to align contigs to the IMGT TRBV, TRBD and TRBJ reference genes, and CDR3 was defined following IMGT. Highly expanded clones were defined as clonotypes with a frequency above 0.1%. Shannon entropy was used to measure repertoire diversity, and the Gini coefficient was used to measure V-J evenness. A clonotype was considered public if more than one individual shared it. TCRdb reran the public reads through fastp at Q25 and MiXCR, keeping productive beta chains. Each CDR3 protein gets just one entry, which takes the most common genes and DNA from the rows behind it. What appears here as the V and J calls and clone size reflects TCRdb's work, not the paper's. This sample has under 400,000 distinct CDR3 sequences in its table, and approximately 16% of those were observed once. The top ten constitute around 27% of the sample.

These data also formed part of another study, on T cells in Graves' hyperthyroidism and ophthalmopathy. As the second publication notes: A patient counted as having stable Graves' hyperthyroidism if no progression to ophthalmopathy occurred over 18 months of follow-up. Hyperthyroidism patients were aged 18 to 65 years and newly diagnosed, with disease duration of less than 2 months. Patients with uncontrolled infections, other autoimmune diseases, pregnancy or lactation were excluded. Clinical symptoms, serum thyroxine and TRAb, thyroid ultrasound, and orbital computed tomography formed the basis for the diagnoses. The first round of RT-PCR for the TCR CDR3 was performed with the HTBI primer set and the Qiagen OneStep RT-PCR kit. Blood samples also contained most of the expanded thyroid clonotypes (frequency above 0.001), which suggests that blood repertoires may reflect thyroid immune responses. A model built on a 13 V-J signature distinguished ophthalmopathy from stable hyperthyroidism, reaching roughly 88% sensitivity and about 81% specificity in cross-validation and 80%/75% in testing. In validation, the model predicted progression to ophthalmopathy a median of approximately 6.3 months before onset, with approximately 68% sensitivity and nearly 75% specificity. A discovery cohort of around 98 patients, roughly 43 with Graves' ophthalmopathy and about 58 with stable Graves' hyperthyroidism, was used to find distinguishing TCR V-J signatures. An independent validation cohort of around 19 hyperthyroidism patients and 17 patients who later progressed to ophthalmopathy tested prospective prediction of ophthalmopathy. For training and testing, the 110 or so patients in the discovery cohort were randomly divided in a 7:3 ratio. In addition, the study compared T-cell repertoires in thyroid tissue and in blood from five to seven Graves' hyperthyroidism patients. After sampling, hyperthyroidism patients received methimazole starting at 30 mg daily, and ophthalmopathy patients received high-dose intravenous methylprednisolone. The libraries were constructed in a second round of multiplex PCR and then size-selected and purified. Paired-end sequencing of the libraries was performed with 100 bp reads on an Illumina HiSeq2000. SOAPnuke was used to process the raw data, with reads discarded if the reads contained adapters or uncalled bases, had a mean Phred below 15, or lacked an exact constant-primer or identifier match. COPE v1.2.5 was used to merge high-quality paired reads, and clonotypes were defined as unique nucleotide sequences. Clonotypes were aligned to IMGT TRBV, TRBD and TRBJ reference segments using MiTCR v1.1. Analysis was restricted to V-J combinations with a frequency above 0.0001, which covered 99.2% of repertoires. A TCS score was defined as the ratio between F50 (clonal expansion) and ExV (chaos), using BLOSUM62-based TCRdist between CDR3 peptides within each V-J. Welch's t-statistics and random forest reduced around 510 V-J features to 10 to 15, which were used in a naive Bayes classifier (R e1071). No statistical method was used to set the sample size in advance, and investigators knew the group allocation. TCR Vbeta CDR3 sequencing of 130 to 150 peripheral blood samples (under 45 ophthalmopathy, 75 or so hyperthyroidism and approximately 17 progressor patients) is reported in the paper.

The sequence is built from TRBV6-2 or TRBV6-3 and TRBJ2-2, with no confidently assigned D gene. The TCR comes from a man aged 40-50 years with Graves disease. Donor details come from another sample of the same person, matched by shared clones. Sequences were derived from peripheral blood mononuclear cells (PBMCs), sampled at new diagnosis, from a patient treated with antithyroid drugs. The CDR3 region has the sequence CASSYSIENTGELFF. The DNA sequence reads TGTGCCAGCAGTTATTCGATAGAAAACACCGGGGAGCTGTTTTTT.